One and the same sample provided the 4 T cell receptor beta chains below, sequenced in a study of CD8+ T cells in alopecia areata. Combined cutaneous lymph node cells underwent sorting by CD4, CD8alpha, NKG2D, NKG2ACE and additional markers. As the sequencing template, cDNA was produced by extracting RNA and reverse transcribing it. Data came from immunoSEQ multiplex PCR; TCRdb stores just in-frame clones and leaves some out. The repertoire yields 9,800 or so clones, none seen only once; the top ten contain 15% to 20%. What was sequenced was CD8+ T cells sorted from a lymph node. These receptors came from a C3H/HeJ mouse with alopecia areata. This strain has MHC haplotype H2-k.

In this sample, this clone turned up many times. Genes and germline are mouse. The read terminates 4 residues before the CDR3 end, so the remaining end is supplied by the germline J gene. The chain combines TRBV13-1 with TRBJ2-7, with D possibly matching TRBD1 (6 bases). CDR1 is NSHNY, CDR2 SYGAGN, per germline. The CDR3 loop spans 16 amino acids. V lost 0 bases to trimming and J lost 0 bases, with 13 bases between them. The CDR3 sequence: CASSDAPGQSSYEQYF. The sequenced part of the CDR3 DNA is TGTGCCAGCAGTGATGCACCGGGACAAAGCTCCTAT.

This clone rates as medium-sized. Genes here carry mouse names. The read halts 4 residues ahead of the CDR3 end, with the missing end drawn from the germline J gene. The chain links TRBV5 to TRBJ2-7, with TRBD1 as a possible D gene (5 bases). Trimming shortened V by 4 bases and J by 0 bases, and 7 bases separated the two germline ends. Germline V gives CDR1 LGHNA, CDR2 YNLKQL (reference sequence). The length of the CDR3 is 13 residues. The CDR3 bases that were read are TGTGCCAGCAGCCCGGACAACTCCTAT. Its protein product is CASSPDNSY. The entire CDR3 is CASSPDNSYEQYF.

Ten or more counts support this clone. These gene names are mouse names. The sequenced fragment ends 4 residues before the CDR3 boundary, so the rest is inferred from the germline J gene. The rearrangement uses TRBV13-3 and TRBJ2-1; D is possibly TRBD2 (6 bases). Per the germline V gene, CDR1 is NNHDY and CDR2 is SYVADS. The CDR3 sequence is 13 residues long. The V end was cut by 5 bases, the J end by 1 base, with 7 bases between. The sequenced part of the CDR3 DNA is TGTGCCAGCAGGACTGGAAACTATGCT. It specifies CASRTGNYA. In full, the CDR3 is CASRTGNYAEQFF.

This clone is medium-sized by share. Gene names are the mouse ones. The CDR3 loop reads CASSRDPGGNYAEQFF. The covered CDR3 bases are TGTGCTAGCAGTAGAGATCCGGGGGGGAACTATGCT. The chain couples TRBV17 to TRBJ2-1, with TRBD2 matching over 7 bases. The read halts 4 residues ahead of the CDR3 end, with the missing end drawn from the germline J gene. V lost 0 bases to trimming and J lost 1 base; unmatched junction nucleotides: 3. Germline V CDR1 and CDR2: MNHDT, YYDKIL. The CDR3 covers 16 residues.